A single sample gave rise to the 18 T cell receptor beta chains below, sequenced in a study of blood T cell repertoires in COVID-19. Here immunoSEQ multiplex PCR was the method, and the copy in TCRdb shows in-frame clones only, minus some. The profile covers about 190,000 clones, with around 87% appearing a single time and around 0.63% taken by the ten largest. Sequencing used peripheral blood. These receptors were collected from a man aged 45 to 65 with acute or convalescent COVID-19.

J is TRBJ1-1 and V is TRBV29-1; 10 bases map to TRBD1. The CDR3 contains 14 residues. The germline V gene encodes CDR1 SQVTM and CDR2 ANQGSEA. After removal of 5 bases from V and 3 bases from J, the junction contained 6 bases not matched to a gene. The CDR3 spells CSVRRQGAYTEAFF. DNA for the CDR3: TGCAGCGTTCGTAGACAGGGGGCTTACACTGAAGCTTTCTTT.

V gene TRBV27 combines with J gene TRBJ2-1, with a tentative D call TRBD1 (6 bases). Germline CDR1 and CDR2: MNHEY and SMNVEV (reference sequence). The CDR3 extends over 15 amino acids. Trimming shortened V by 1 base and J by 4 bases, and 11 bases separated the two germline ends. Here the CDR3 reads CASSLLGHGYNEQFF. In DNA form, the CDR3 reads TGTGCCAGCAGTTTATTGGGACATGGGTACAATGAGCAGTTCTTC.

CDR3 residues: CASSQTPGLNTYEQYF. The DNA for the CDR3 is TGTGCCAGCAGCCAAACACCGGGACTTAATACCTACGAGCAGTACTTC. The genes are TRBV3-1 (or the pseudogene TRBV3-2) and TRBJ2-7; perhaps TRBD2 as D (6 bases). The CDR3 loop spans 16 amino acids. V shed 2 bases and J shed 2 bases, with 16 bases lying between them. Germline V gene lookup returns CDR1 LGHDT and CDR2 YNNKEL (reference sequence).

CDR3 nucleotide sequence: TGTGCCAGCAGCCTAACAGGGGTCGGAAACACCATATATTTT. It encodes CASSLTGVGNTIYF. The gene calls are TRBV7-2 and TRBJ1-3; 7 nucleotides agree with TRBD1. CDR1 SGHTA and CDR2 FQGNSA come from the germline V gene. This CDR3 region has 14 residues. Trimming took 5 bases from V and 4 from J; bases not matched to a gene: 5.

This chain uses TRBV15 with TRBJ2-7; D is ambiguous. CDR1 is LNHNV and CDR2 is YYDKDF in the germline V gene (reference sequence). The CDR3 is 14 residues long. With 1 base removed from V and 3 bases from J, the gap between germline ends came to 10 bases. The CDR3 DNA follows: TGTGCCACCAGCAGAGGCCCTCCTATCTACGAGCAGTACTTC. Translation: CATSRGPPIYEQYF.

The chain's CDR3 is CASSDSSGPTGQFF. CDR3 DNA sequence: TGTGCCAGCAGTGATAGTAGCGGACCAACCGGGCAGTTCTTC. The V and J genes are TRBV6-1 and TRBJ2-1; perhaps TRBD2 as D (6 bases). The CDR3 extends over 14 amino acids. Germline V gene lookup returns CDR1 MNHNS and CDR2 SASEGT. V lost 3 bases, J lost 12 bases, and 18 bases lay in between.

The chain is built from TRBV3-1 (or the pseudogene TRBV3-2) and TRBJ1-3; the D is unclear. Trimming cost V 4 bases and J 3 bases, with 7 bases left between them. Germline assignment: CDR1 LGHDT and CDR2 YNNKEL (reference sequence). The CDR3 has 13 residues. For the CDR3, the DNA is TGTGCCAGCAGCCCTTCCGGTGGAAACACCATATATTTT. Protein product: CASSPSGGNTIYF.

This clone appeared once. The rearrangement joins TRBV5-8 to TRBJ1-5, with D perhaps matching TRBD1 (5 bases). Trimming removed 4 bases from V and 5 bases from J, with 16 bases in between. CDR1 is SGHTS, CDR2 YDEGEE, per germline. The CDR3 spans 15 residues. The CDR3 loop is CASSRGRGPDQPQHF. The CDR3 coding sequence is TGTGCCAGCAGCAGAGGGAGGGGCCCCGATCAGCCCCAGCATTTT.

The chain joins TRBV7-9 to TRBJ2-3; TRBD2 agrees at 10 bases. J was trimmed by 2 bases and V by 7 bases; bases with no gene match: 6. Germline V CDR1 and CDR2: SEHNR, FQNEAQ (reference sequence). This CDR3 contains 15 residues. The CDR3 bases are TGTGCCAGCACCCGACTAGCGGGCCTCACAGATACGCAGTATTTT. Amino acids: CASTRLAGLTDTQYF. Complete variable domain (other parts from reference TRBV7-9 and TRBJ2-3): DTGVSQNPRHKITKRGQNVTFRCDPISEHNRLYWYRQTLGQGPEFLTYFQNEAQLEKSRLLSDRFSAERPKGSFSTLEIQRTEQGDSAMYLCASTRLAGLTDTQYFGPGTRLTVL.

The table lists this clone with a count of one. The chain is built from TRBV12-3 or TRBV12-4 and TRBJ1-2; the D gene is possibly TRBD1 (5 bases). With 5 bases removed from V and 4 bases from J, the gap between germline ends came to 8 bases. The CDR3 has 12 amino acids. CDR3 nucleotide sequence: TGTGCCAGCAGTAGACAGTTCTATGGCTACACCTTC. Encoded protein: CASSRQFYGYTF.

The gene calls are TRBV10-1 and TRBJ2-7; the match to TRBD1 covers 9 bases. Germline V gives CDR1 WNHNN, CDR2 SYGVQD (reference sequence). The V segment lost 8 bases and the J segment 3 bases; nucleotides outside the gene matches: 8. The CDR3 totals 14 residues. The CDR3 loop reads CASSPGTGYYEQYF. CDR3 bases: TGCGCCAGCTCCCCCGGGACAGGGTACTACGAGCAGTACTTC.

This chain connects TRBV19 to TRBJ1-4; TRBD1 is a possible D gene (5 bases). The CDR3 has 15 residues. Trimming pared 3 bases from V and 8 bases from J, leaving 16 bases between. The germline CDR1 and CDR2 sequences are LNHDA and SQIVND (reference sequence). DNA for the CDR3: TGTGCCAGTAGTATTTCGCAGGGTTTGGGAGAAAAACTGTTTTTT. Translation gives CASSISQGLGEKLFF.

The chain joins TRBV29-1 to TRBJ2-7; tentatively, D is TRBD1 (6 bases). The V and J ends lost 6 bases and 2 bases respectively, with 14 bases between them. The germline V gene has CDR1 SQVTM and CDR2 ANQGSEA. This CDR3 spans 13 amino acids. The CDR3 DNA is TGCAGCGTCCAAGGGGGTCACACCTACGAGCAGTACTTC. It encodes CSVQGGHTYEQYF.

This CDR3 is CASSGQGALGNSPLHF. The CDR3 coding sequence is TGTGCCAGCAGTGGGCAGGGGGCTTTGGGTAATTCACCCCTCCACTTT. This rearrangement joins TRBV28 to TRBJ1-6; 8 bases fit TRBD1. CDR1 is MDHEN and CDR2 is SYDVKM in the germline V gene. V shed 5 bases, J shed 6 bases, and the junction held 9 bases outside the gene matches. The CDR3 is made up of 16 amino acids.

V is TRBV14 and J is TRBJ2-2; no clear D. The germline gives CDR1 SGHDN, CDR2 FVKESK. The CDR3 is 16 amino acids. The V gene lost 0 bases and the J gene lost 0 bases, with 8 bases spanning the gap. The CDR3 DNA is TGTGCCAGCAGCCAAGATTTTGAGGCGAACACCGGGGAGCTGTTTTTT. It is translated as CASSQDFEANTGELFF.

CDR3 coding DNA: TGTGCCAGCAGCTCGTTTTGGGGGCGCGGCGATCAGCCCCAGCATTTT. It encodes CASSSFWGRGDQPQHF. V and J are TRBV5-6 and TRBJ1-5; D is possibly TRBD1 (6 bases). CDR1 and CDR2 (germline): SGHDT, YYEEEE. The CDR3 is 16 amino acids. The V end was cut by 3 bases, the J end by 5 bases, with 18 bases between.

This chain links TRBV7-9 with TRBJ2-7; tentatively, D is TRBD1 (5 bases). Trimming took off 0 bases at V and 5 bases at J, with 17 bases between the two ends. The CDR3 is made up of 16 amino acids. Germline lookup yields CDR1 SEHNR and CDR2 FQNEAQ (reference sequence). The CDR3 sequence is CASSLAGTGITHEQYF. The CDR3 DNA sequence: TGTGCCAGCAGCTTAGCCGGAACAGGAATCACGCACGAGCAGTACTTC.

V gene TRBV28 combines with J gene TRBJ1-4; tentatively, D is TRBD1 (5 bases). Germline-derived CDR1 and CDR2 are MDHEN and SYDVKM. The CDR3 is 13 amino acids. The V gene lost 1 base and the J gene lost 8 bases, with 8 bases spanning the gap. The chain's CDR3 is CASSLSGREKLFF. Written as DNA, the CDR3 is TGTGCCAGCAGTTTATCAGGGAGGGAAAAACTGTTTTTT.